These 24 T cell receptor beta chains share one sample of origin, sequenced in a study of T cells in Graves' hyperthyroidism and ophthalmopathy. TCR beta CDR3 sequences were amplified from RNA transcripts. The HTBI primer set drove a first-round RT-PCR of the TCR CDR3. TCRdb re-called the multiplex PCR reads with MiXCR, one entry per CDR3 protein. The profile shows some 270,000 distinct CDR3 sequences, less than 15% of them singletons. The specimen was blood. The source is a woman under 40 with Graves' hyperthyroidism that later progressed to Graves' ophthalmopathy.

The genes are TRBV30 and TRBJ2-7; D is possibly TRBD1 (5 bases). The germline CDR1 and CDR2 sequences are GTSNPN and SVGIG (reference sequence). This CDR3 region has 12 residues. Between the trimmed V and J ends, which lost 0 bases and 2 bases, there was a span of 5 bases. The CDR3 sequence is CAWSVQAYEQYF. The DNA of the CDR3 is TGTGCCTGGAGTGTACAGGCCTACGAGCAGTACTTC.

This chain links TRBV6-2 or TRBV6-3 with TRBJ2-3, with 12 bases fitting TRBD2. This CDR3 is built from 17 residues. The V and J ends lost 6 bases and 4 bases, in that order; junction bases with no gene match: 11. CDR1 and CDR2 (germline): MNHEY, SVGEGT. The CDR3 coding sequence is TGTGCCAGCAGCACTAGCGGGAGGCTGTTAGGCGCAGATACGCAGTATTTT. This encodes CASSTSGRLLGADTQYF.

This clonotype showed up many times. DNA of the CDR3: TGTGCCGGAAGACTAGAGGAGTACAATGAGCAGTTCTTC. Its translation is CAGRLEEYNEQFF. The chain couples TRBV2 to TRBJ2-1, with TRBD2 as a possible D gene (6 bases). Germline assignment: CDR1 SNHLY and CDR2 FYNNEI. The length of the CDR3 is 13 residues. V gave up 11 bases and J gave up 4 bases, with 15 bases separating them.

This clonotype was counted many times. V gene TRBV6-1 combines with J gene TRBJ2-7; 8 bases align to TRBD1. The trim removed 7 bases at V and 6 bases at J, leaving 8 bases unmatched. CDR3 length equals 13 residues. The germline gives CDR1 MNHNS, CDR2 SASEGT. The CDR3 DNA reads as TGTGCCAGCATACAATCAGGGGGCCTCGAGCAGTACTTC. Translated: CASIQSGGLEQYF.

The sample holds many counts of this clonotype. This chain joins TRBV7-8 and TRBJ1-5; a weak D match, TRBD1 (5 bases). The V end was cut by 2 bases, the J end by 2 bases, with 13 bases between. The germline CDR1 and CDR2 sequences are SGHVS and FQNEAQ. This CDR3 has 16 amino acids. CDR3 loop: CASSLSSGGGNQPQHF. CDR3 DNA sequence: TGTGCCAGCAGCTTAAGCTCGGGGGGGGGCAATCAGCCCCAGCATTTT.

This rearrangement joins TRBV6-1 to TRBJ1-3; D call uncertain. The CDR3 totals 14 residues. The germline CDR1 and CDR2 sequences are MNHNS and SASEGT. V lost 9 bases and J 0 bases, leaving 12 bases between the germline ends. CDR3 sequence reads: CASTAPSSGNTIYF. The CDR3 region has the DNA TGTGCCAGTACGGCCCCGAGCTCTGGAAACACCATATATTTT.

This clonotype showed up many times. The chain uses TRBV28 and TRBJ1-6; no clear D. This CDR3 has 15 amino acids. The V end was cut by 3 bases, the J end by 2 bases, with 8 bases between. The germline CDR1 and CDR2 sequences are MDHEN and SYDVKM. DNA for the CDR3: TGTGCCAGCAGTTTCAGTGTACCCTATAATTCACCCCTCCACTTT. Its protein is CASSFSVPYNSPLHF.

This clonotype showed up many times. This chain uses TRBV5-1 with TRBJ1-1; D perhaps matches TRBD1 (5 bases). The CDR3 runs to 14 residues. The V end lost 4 bases, the J end lost 4 bases, and 14 bases lay between the germline ends. CDR1 SGHRS and CDR2 YFSETQ come from the germline V gene. CDR3 nucleotides: TGCGCCAGCAGCCGGGAGGGACCGGGCACTGAAGCTTTCTTT. Translation gives CASSREGPGTEAFF.

The chain couples TRBV6-2 or TRBV6-3 to TRBJ2-7, with 14 nucleotides matching TRBD2. V was clipped by 2 bases and J by 4 bases; unmatched bases: 7. Germline V gene lookup returns CDR1 MNHEY and CDR2 SVGEGT. The CDR3 totals 17 residues. The CDR3, as DNA: TGTGCCAGCAGTTACCCCCCCGGGACTAGCGGGAGTTACGAGCAGTACTTC. Translated: CASSYPPGTSGSYEQYF.

This clonotype came up many times. The rearrangement joins TRBV12-3 or TRBV12-4 to TRBJ2-7, with TRBD2 identical over 8 bases. CDR3 length equals 14 residues. J was trimmed by 4 bases and V by 6 bases; bases with no gene match: 8. In DNA form, the CDR3 reads TGTGCCAGCAGATCCAGCGGGAGATCTTACGAGCAGTACTTC. This encodes CASRSSGRSYEQYF.

This clonotype was seen a few times. The chain uses TRBV3-2 and TRBJ2-1; the DNA was not used to check the table's D call, TRBD2. TRBV3-2 is a pseudogene locus. CDR3 length: 16 residues. In nucleotides, the CDR3 is TGTGCCAGCAGCCAACAGGGCCGCCGTCCCTACAATGAGCAGTTCTTC. This sequence encodes CASSQQGRRPYNEQFF.

This clonotype was seen repeatedly, ten times or more. The chain recombines TRBV7-2 with TRBJ1-6, with 7 bases matching TRBD1. CDR1 is SGHTA and CDR2 is FQGNSA in the germline V gene. Unmatched junction bases numbered 5, after V lost 6 bases and J lost 6 bases. The CDR3 totals 14 residues. The CDR3 protein is CASSTRDSNSPLHF. The CDR3 bases are TGTGCCAGCAGTACGCGGGACAGTAATTCACCCCTCCACTTT.

This clonotype has a count of ten or more. The chain combines TRBV28 with TRBJ2-7; TRBD1 matches 7 bases. V was clipped by 5 bases and J by 5 bases; unmatched bases: 6. The CDR3 spans 13 residues. Germline CDR1 and CDR2: MDHEN and SYDVKM. The CDR3 DNA is TGTGCCAGCAGTACTGACAGGGTCGACGAGCAGTACTTC. The encoded protein is CASSTDRVDEQYF. The full variable domain, in which reference TRBV28 and TRBJ2-7 provide the parts outside the CDR3, is DVKVTQSSRYLVKRTGEKVFLECVQDMDHENMFWYRQDPGLGLRLIYFSYDVKMKEKGDIPEGYSVSREKKERFSLILESASTNQTSMYLCASSTDRVDEQYFGPGTRLTVT.

This clonotype was counted many times. This chain uses TRBV30 with TRBJ1-2; 7 nucleotides line up with TRBD1. This CDR3 is built from 13 residues. Germline assignment: CDR1 GTSNPN and CDR2 SVGIG (reference sequence). The ends lost 3 bases at V and 5 bases at J; junction bases unmatched: 6. The DNA of the CDR3 is TGTGCCTGGAGCGGCAACAGGGGATATGGCTACACCTTC. This sequence encodes CAWSGNRGYGYTF.

This clonotype was seen many times. The J gene is TRBJ2-5, the V gene TRBV6-1; 9 bases agree with TRBD2. Germline CDR1 is MNHNS and CDR2 is SASEGT. There are 13 residues in the CDR3. V lost 8 bases and J lost 7; bases outside the gene matches: 8. CDR3 DNA sequence: TGTGCCAGCCGCTGGACTAGCGACCCGACCCAGTACTTC. Translated, it gives CASRWTSDPTQYF.

This clonotype was counted at least ten times. The CDR3 coding sequence is TGTGCCAGCTCACCGGGGACGGCACTCTCTGGAAACACCATATATTTT. Translation: CASSPGTALSGNTIYF. V usage is TRBV18 and J usage is TRBJ1-3, with a tentative D call TRBD1 (5 bases). V lost 3 bases, J lost 0 bases, and 12 bases lay in between. CDR3 length equals 16 residues. Germline CDR1 and CDR2: KGHSH and LQKENI. The complete variable domain, with remaining parts taken from reference TRBV18 and TRBJ1-3, reads NAGVMQNPRHLVRRRGQEARLRCSPMKGHSHVYWYRQLPEEGLKFMVYLQKENIIDESGMPKERFSAEFPKEGPSILRIQQVVRGDSAAYFCASSPGTALSGNTIYFGEGSWLTVV.

This clonotype has only a few counts. This chain connects TRBV19 to TRBJ2-1; the D is unclear. V lost 5 bases and J 8 bases, leaving 7 bases between the germline ends. The CDR3 has 11 amino acids. Germline V CDR1 and CDR2: LNHDA, SQIVND (reference sequence). CDR3 amino acids: CASSDRYEQFF. Here the CDR3 DNA reads TGTGCCAGTAGTGATCGGTATGAGCAGTTCTTC.

This clonotype occurred a few times. A read error may explain this, as a much larger clone is one base away. The chain uses TRBV27 and TRBJ1-6; no definite D call. Germline V gene lookup returns CDR1 MNHEY and CDR2 SMNVEV (reference sequence). The CDR3 extends over 16 amino acids. CDR3 in amino acids: CAISLRGQVDNSPLHF. CDR3 nucleotide sequence: TGTGCCATCAGTTTAAGAGGGCAGGTCGATAATTCACCCCTCCACTTT.

The gene calls are TRBV6-2 or TRBV6-3 and TRBJ1-5, with TRBD1 matching 11 bases. The germline V gene encodes CDR1 MNHEY and CDR2 SVGEGT. CDR3 size: 15 residues. V dropped 6 bases and J dropped 6; count of bases not matched to a gene: 7. The CDR3 spells CASRRDRGESQPQHF. The CDR3 region has the DNA TGTGCCAGCAGAAGGGACAGGGGGGAATCTCAGCCCCAGCATTTT.

This clonotype has a handful of counts. The chain has TRBV9 and TRBJ2-3, with 10 positions matching TRBD1. The V segment lost 9 bases and the J segment 4 bases; nucleotides outside the gene matches: 11. The CDR3 loop spans 15 amino acids. Germline-derived CDR1 and CDR2 are SGDLS and YYNGEE. This chain's CDR3 is CANQPGQGSSDTQYF. CDR3 bases: TGTGCCAACCAGCCGGGACAGGGGTCATCAGATACGCAGTATTTT.

As for this clonotype: A much larger clone is a single base away; this may be a read error. The chain links TRBV6-2 or TRBV6-3 to TRBJ2-1; 8 bases are a match to TRBD2. V dropped 0 bases and J dropped 8; count of bases not matched to a gene: 15. The V gene's germline CDR1 is MNHEY and CDR2 SVGEGT. This CDR3 contains 18 residues. DNA for the CDR3: TGTGCCAGCAGTTACTCTCGAAGGGCTAGCGGGCACTTCGATGAGCAGTTCTTC. It translates to CASSYSRRASGHFDEQFF.

This clonotype was observed many times. The V call is TRBV11-3, the J call TRBJ2-5, with D maybe TRBD1 (6 bases). Germline CDR1 reads SGHNT; CDR2 reads YENEEA. The CDR3 loop spans 13 amino acids. The V end lost 5 bases, the J end lost 7 bases, and 14 bases lay between the germline ends. CDR3 nucleotides: TGTGCCAGCAGCCTCCTAGGGGGAAGGACCCAGTACTTC. Its protein is CASSLLGGRTQYF.

In its sample, this clonotype was seen a few times. The rearrangement links TRBV6-4 to TRBJ2-5; maybe TRBD2 (5 bases). V lost 0 bases to trimming and J lost 3 bases, with 17 bases between them. Per germline, CDR1 MRHNA and CDR2 SNTAGT. This CDR3 is 17 amino acids long. CDR3: CASSDSGSSGFEETQYF. CDR3 nucleotide sequence: TGTGCCAGCAGTGACTCGGGGAGTAGTGGCTTTGAAGAGACCCAGTACTTC.

This clonotype was recorded at least ten times. This chain joins TRBV20-1 and TRBJ2-3; no clear D gene. The germline CDR1 and CDR2 sequences are DFQATT and SNEGSKA (reference sequence). The CDR3 sequence is 12 residues long. Trimming shortened V by 4 bases and J by 6 bases, and 11 bases separated the two germline ends. The chain's CDR3 is CSAITGVDTQYF. The CDR3, as DNA: TGCAGTGCTATTACGGGTGTGGATACGCAGTATTTT.